Described below is a single TCR beta chain sequence and its context. Its specificity is unknown. The source of the sample is a study of T-cell memory formation after mild COVID-19. Trimming cost V 3 bases and J 8 bases, with 17 bases left between them. Germline V lookup: CDR1 SGHRS, CDR2 YFSETQ. This CDR3 comprises 14 residues. The study, taken as a whole, reports: Several responding clones turned up in pre-infection memory, indicating that cross-reactive memory may have taken part.

Barcoded TCR alpha and TCR beta cDNA libraries with UMIs came from 5'RACE using constant-segment primers. One entry per CDR3 protein, called by TCRdb with MiXCR from the 5' RACE reads. The sample holds around 200,000 distinct CDR3 sequences, less than 20% seen once. Material for sequencing was PBMCs or a T cell subset sorted from them (not recorded which). This clonotype was obtained from a man aged 18 to 30 who had mild COVID-19 (a few samples of this study predate the infection). Cell type and time point are not known. V usage is TRBV5-1 and J usage is TRBJ1-2; D may be TRBD1 (5 bases). CDR3 protein: CASSSGSVNFGYTF. In DNA form, the CDR3 reads TGCGCCAGCAGCTCAGGGTCGGTGAATTTCGGCTACACCTTC.